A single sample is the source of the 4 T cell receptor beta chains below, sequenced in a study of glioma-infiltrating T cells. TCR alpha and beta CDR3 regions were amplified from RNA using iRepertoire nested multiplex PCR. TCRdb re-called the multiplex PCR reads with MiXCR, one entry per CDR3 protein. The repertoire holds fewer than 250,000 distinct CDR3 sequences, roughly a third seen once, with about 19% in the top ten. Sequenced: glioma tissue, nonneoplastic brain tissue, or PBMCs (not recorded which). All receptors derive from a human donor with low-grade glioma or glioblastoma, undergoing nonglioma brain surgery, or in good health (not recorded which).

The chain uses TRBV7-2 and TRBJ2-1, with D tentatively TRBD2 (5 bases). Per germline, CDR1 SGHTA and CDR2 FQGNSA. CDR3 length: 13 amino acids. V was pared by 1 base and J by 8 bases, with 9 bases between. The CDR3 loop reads CASSLDSGDEQFF. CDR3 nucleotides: TGTGCCAGCAGCTTAGACAGCGGCGATGAGCAGTTCTTC.

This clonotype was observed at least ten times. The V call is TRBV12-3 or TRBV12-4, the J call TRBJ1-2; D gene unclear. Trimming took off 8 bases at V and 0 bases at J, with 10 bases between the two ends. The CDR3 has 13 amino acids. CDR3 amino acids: CASVGITNYGYTF. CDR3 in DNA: TGTGCCAGCGTAGGAATAACTAACTATGGCTACACCTTC.

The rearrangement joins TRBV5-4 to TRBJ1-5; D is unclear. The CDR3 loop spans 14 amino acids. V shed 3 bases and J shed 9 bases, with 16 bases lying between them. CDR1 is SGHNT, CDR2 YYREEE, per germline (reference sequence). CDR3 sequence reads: CASSSDGAMGPQHF. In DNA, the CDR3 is TGTGCCAGCAGCTCGGACGGAGCGATGGGGCCCCAGCATTTT.

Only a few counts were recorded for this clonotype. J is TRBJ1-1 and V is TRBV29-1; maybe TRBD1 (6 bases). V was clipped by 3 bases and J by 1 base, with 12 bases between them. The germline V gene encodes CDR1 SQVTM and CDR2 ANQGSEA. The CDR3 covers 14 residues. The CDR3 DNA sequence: TGCAGCGTTGAGATCAGGGGAGGGAACACTGAAGCTTTCTTT. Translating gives CSVEIRGGNTEAFF.